This T cell receptor (beta chain) was obtained from a study of T cell responses to AZD1222 COVID-19 vaccine. Repertoires were generated with immunoSEQ multiplex PCR, while TCRdb's copy carries only in-frame clones and drops some. The sample has 200,000 or so clones; around 93% are singletons. J lost 7 bases, V lost 5 bases, and 18 bases had no gene match. The CDR3 has 18 residues. From germline, CDR1 is MDHEN and CDR2 SYDVKM. This chain links TRBV28 with TRBJ1-5, with TRBD1 matching 9 bases. Specimen: peripheral blood, collected on day 0 of AZD1222 vaccination. This receptor was identified in an adult in good health. The CDR3 DNA reads TGTGCCAGCAGTCAACCGGGACAGGGAGGTTCAAAGGGACAGCCCCAGCATTTT. It codes for CASSQPGQGGSKGQPQHF.